This entry features one T cell receptor beta chain sequence. Germline lookup yields CDR1 MDHEN and CDR2 SYDVKM. The CDR3 contains 14 residues. Trimming shortened V by 5 bases and J by 7 bases, and 14 bases separated the two germline ends. This record comes from a study of blood T cell repertoires in COVID-19. Study details: COVID-19 samples, acute and convalescent, were from the United States, Italy and Spain. Sources were T cells, B-cell-depleted T cells, or PBMCs; the material itself was cDNA or gDNA.

Measured with immunoSEQ multiplex PCR; TCRdb has only the in-frame clones, and not every one. Here the sample spans about 160,000 clones, about 93% being singletons. The V gene is TRBV28, the J gene TRBJ1-4; unclear D gene. The source of this sequence is a woman in her forties or fifties with acute or convalescent COVID-19. Input material: peripheral blood. The CDR3 region is CASSKPTLAEKLFF. The DNA of the CDR3 is TGTGCCAGCAGTAAACCAACCCTAGCTGAAAAACTGTTTTTT.